This record covers a single TCR beta chain. The antigen remains undetermined. Noted treatment: 10-day PBMC culture with coronavirus spike peptide pools or control peptides (ViraFEST assay). These data come from a study of vaccination and CD4 T cells after COVID-19. CD4+ T cells that had been cultured provided DNA sequenced with the Oncomine TCR Beta short-read assay. MiXCR was run by TCRdb on the PCR reads, yielding one entry per CDR3 protein. This repertoire shows about 18,000 distinct CDR3 sequences, around 50% found once; its top ten account for approximately 6.3%. V gave up 3 bases and J gave up 0 bases; unmatched junction bases: 1. This CDR3 is built from 14 residues. Germline CDR1 KGHSH, CDR2 LQKENI.

This specimen was CD4+ T cells from blood, cultured in vitro, taken before SARS-CoV-2 vaccination. The source of this sequence is a human donor who had recovered from COVID-19. V usage is TRBV18 and J usage is TRBJ2-7; 8 bases align to TRBD2. The CDR3 region has the DNA TGTGCCAGCTCACCGGGACTAGACTCCTACGAGCAGTACTTC. This translates into CASSPGLDSYEQYF. The complete variable domain, with remaining parts taken from reference TRBV18 and TRBJ2-7, reads NAGVMQNPRHLVRRRGQEARLRCSPMKGHSHVYWYRQLPEEGLKFMVYLQKENIIDESGMPKERFSAEFPKEGPSILRIQQVVRGDSAAYFCASSPGLDSYEQYFGPGTRLTVT.